This T cell receptor (beta chain) was profiled in a study of shared clonotypes between healthy human individuals. General observations from the study: Generally, estimated richness proved larger in naive subsets than it did in memory subsets.

Notes on this clone: Its specificity is unknown.

Each replicate PCR on the sorted subsets used roughly 190 ng DNA (around 30,000 T cell genomes). Here immunoSEQ multiplex PCR was the method, and the copy in TCRdb shows in-frame clones only, minus some. The sample records 2 million or so clones, 85% to 95% being singletons. Germline values: CDR1 SNHLY, CDR2 FYNNEI. V was trimmed by 5 bases and J by 5 bases, leaving 19 bases between them. There are 15 residues in the CDR3. This receptor was obtained from a man aged 18 to 29 in good health. The sample consisted of naive CD4+ T cells sorted from blood. Subset meaning: CD45RA+ positively selected. J is TRBJ2-7 and V is TRBV2; perhaps TRBD1 as D (6 bases). The CDR3 region has the DNA TGTGCCAGCAGTCTACGGGCAGGGGTCTTCCACGAGCAGTACTTC. Its translation: CASSLRAGVFHEQYF. Full variable domain (rest looked up from reference TRBV2 and TRBJ2-7): EPEVTQTPSHQVTQMGQEVILRCVPISNHLYFYWYRQILGQKVEFLVSFYNNEISEKSEIFDDQFSVERPDGSNFTLKIRSTKLEDSAMYFCASSLRAGVFHEQYFGPGTRLTVT.